This T cell receptor (beta chain) is from a study of blood T cell repertoires in COVID-19. At the level of the study: Nucleic acid was either cDNA or gDNA, and it came from T cells, B-cell-depleted T cells, or PBMCs.

Enrolled through a virtual design, the participants were between roughly 18 and 90 years of age and came from under 30 US areas. Profiling relied on immunoSEQ multiplex PCR, and the TCRdb table lists in-frame clones only, not all of them. There are about 280,000 clones in the sample; around nine tenths occur only once, and approximately 2% lies in the top ten. The sample consisted of PBMCs or T cells enriched from blood (not recorded which). The source is a woman aged 55-75 years in a cohort exposed to, infected with or recovered from COVID-19 (not recorded which).

DNA for the CDR3: TGTGCCACCAAGGCTCTGCGGGAGCAGTTCTTC. Protein: CATKALREQFF. This chain links TRBV28 with TRBJ2-1, with no clear D. CDR1 MDHEN and CDR2 SYDVKM come from the germline V gene. This CDR3 has 11 residues. V lost 10 bases to trimming and J lost 10 bases, with 14 bases between them.